This T cell receptor (beta chain) stems from a study of a mutant IDH1 vaccine in newly diagnosed glioma. As to time point: baseline, week 1 (first vaccination visit). Treatment meaning: pre-vaccination baseline after standard-of-care therapy. Repertoires were generated with immunoSEQ multiplex PCR, while TCRdb's copy carries only in-frame clones and drops some. The table shows some 70,000 clones, with 79% occurring only once. On this clone: The antigen is undetermined.

Study outcomes and limitations: Vaccine-induced responses were seen in 85% to 95% of patients, spanning several MHC alleles.

This CDR3 has 13 amino acids. Trimming cost V 6 bases and J 13 bases, with 20 bases left between them. Germline V gene data show CDR1 as MNHNS and CDR2 as SASEGT. The chain joins TRBV6-1 to TRBJ2-3; D possibly corresponds to TRBD2 (5 bases). The sequence derives from a man aged 45-65 years with glioma. The source was PBMCs, collected from a glioma patient treated with radiotherapy, temozolomide or both. This CDR3 reads CASRPSVLPREYF. CDR3 nucleotide sequence: TGTGCCAGCAGACCAAGCGTTCTACCGAGGGAGTATTTT.